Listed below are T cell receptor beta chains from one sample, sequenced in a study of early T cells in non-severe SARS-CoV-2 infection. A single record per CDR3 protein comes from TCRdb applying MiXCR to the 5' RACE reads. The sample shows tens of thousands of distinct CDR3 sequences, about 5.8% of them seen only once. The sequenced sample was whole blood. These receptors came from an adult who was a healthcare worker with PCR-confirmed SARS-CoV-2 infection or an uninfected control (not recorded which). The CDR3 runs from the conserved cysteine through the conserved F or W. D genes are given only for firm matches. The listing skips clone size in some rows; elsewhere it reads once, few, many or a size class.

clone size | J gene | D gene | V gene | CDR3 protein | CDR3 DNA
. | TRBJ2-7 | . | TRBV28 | CASSLDPLYEQYF | TGTGCCAGCAGTCTCGACCCCCTCTACGAGCAGTACTTC
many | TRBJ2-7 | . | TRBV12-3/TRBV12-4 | CASSFGQFSGQYF | TGTGCCAGCAGTTTTGGGCAGTTCTCGGGGCAGTACTTC
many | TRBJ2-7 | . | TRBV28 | CASSLDSGKYEQYF | TGTGCCAGCAGCCTCGATAGCGGAAAATACGAGCAGTACTTC
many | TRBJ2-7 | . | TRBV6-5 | CASSYSGVSYEQYF | TGTGCCAGCAGTTACTCCGGGGTCTCCTACGAGCAGTACTTC
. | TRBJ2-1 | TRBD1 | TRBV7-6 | CASSYNPGTGRNEQFF | TGTGCCAGCAGCTATAATCCCGGGACAGGGCGGAATGAGCAGTTCTTC
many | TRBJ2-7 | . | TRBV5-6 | CASSRRGEPYEQYF | TGTGCCAGCAGCCGGCGCGGGGAGCCCTACGAGCAGTACTTC
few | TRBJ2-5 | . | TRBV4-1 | CASSQGALKETQYF | TGCGCCAGCAGCCAAGGTGCCCTGAAAGAGACCCAGTACTTC
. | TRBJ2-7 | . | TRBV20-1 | CSARDEEAYEQYF | TGCAGTGCTAGAGATGAGGAGGCCTACGAGCAGTACTTC
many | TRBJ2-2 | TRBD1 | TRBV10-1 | CASRARFGQGLTGELFF | TGCGCCAGCAGGGCCCGGTTCGGACAGGGCCTCACCGGGGAGCTGTTTTTT
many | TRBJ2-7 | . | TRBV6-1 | CASSVTDEQYF | TGTGCCAGCAGTGTGACGGACGAGCAGTACTTC
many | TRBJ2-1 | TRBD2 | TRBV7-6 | CASSSGTTNEQFF | TGTGCCAGCAGCTCCGGGACTACAAATGAGCAGTTCTTC
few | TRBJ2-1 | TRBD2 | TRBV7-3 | CASSDRTSGFSYNEQFF | TGTGCCAGCAGCGACCGGACTAGCGGGTTTTCCTACAATGAGCAGTTCTTC
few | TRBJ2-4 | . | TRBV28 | CASSLSSGSLAKNIQYF | TGTGCCAGCAGTTTATCGTCTGGGTCACTAGCCAAAAACATTCAGTACTTC
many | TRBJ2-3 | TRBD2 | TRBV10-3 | CAISDREGDTQYF | TGTGCCATCAGTGACAGGGAGGGAGATACGCAGTATTTT
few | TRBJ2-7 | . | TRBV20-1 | CSARDVASYEQYF | TGCAGTGCTAGAGATGTCGCGTCCTACGAGCAGTACTTC
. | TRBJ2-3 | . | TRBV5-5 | CASSMDVSTDTQYF | TGTGCCAGCAGCATGGACGTTAGCACAGATACGCAGTATTTT
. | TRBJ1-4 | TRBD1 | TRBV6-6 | CASSTQGVVNEKLFF | TGTGCCAGCAGTACTCAGGGGGTCGTTAATGAAAAACTGTTTTTT
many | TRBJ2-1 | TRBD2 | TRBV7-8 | CASSLAGLAGNEQFF | TGTGCCAGCAGCTTAGCTGGGCTAGCGGGAAATGAGCAGTTCTTC
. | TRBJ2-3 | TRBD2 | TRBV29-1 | CSVRSGTSTDTQYF | TGCAGCGTTCGAAGCGGGACTAGCACAGATACGCAGTATTTT
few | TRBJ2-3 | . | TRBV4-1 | CASSQEDYGGTQYF | TGCGCCAGCAGCCAAGAAGACTATGGGGGTACGCAGTATTTT
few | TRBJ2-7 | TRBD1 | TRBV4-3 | CASSQGTGRYEQYF | TGCGCCAGCAGCCAAGGGACAGGGAGATACGAGCAGTACTTC
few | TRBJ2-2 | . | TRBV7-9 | CASSFIVGELFF | TGTGCCAGCAGCTTCATTGTCGGGGAGCTGTTTTTT
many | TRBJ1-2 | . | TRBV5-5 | CASSFSGSTYGYTF | TGTGCCAGCAGCTTTAGCGGGAGCACCTATGGCTACACCTTC
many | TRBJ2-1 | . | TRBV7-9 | CASSLGEISYNEQFF | TGTGCCAGCAGCCTAGGGGAGATCTCCTACAATGAGCAGTTCTTC
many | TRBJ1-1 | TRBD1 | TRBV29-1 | CSVARDRGWTEAFF | TGCAGCGTTGCCCGGGACAGGGGGTGGACTGAAGCTTTCTTT
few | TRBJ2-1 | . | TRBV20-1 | CSARDRERSHEQFF | TGCAGTGCTAGGGACCGGGAGAGAAGTCATGAGCAGTTCTTC
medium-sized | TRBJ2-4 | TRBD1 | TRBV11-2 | CASSLERGQGVGGIQYF | TGTGCCAGCAGCTTAGAGCGGGGACAGGGGGTCGGCGGCATTCAGTACTTC
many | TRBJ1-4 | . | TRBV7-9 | CASSRVTLTGRTPGTNEKLFF | TGTGCCAGCAGCCGTGTGACTCTAACAGGGCGCACTCCAGGAACTAATGAAAAACTGTTTTTT
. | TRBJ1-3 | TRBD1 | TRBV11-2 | CASSSYRGPAGNTIYF | TGTGCCAGCAGTTCCTACAGGGGTCCTGCTGGCAACACCATATATTTT
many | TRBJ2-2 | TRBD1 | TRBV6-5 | CASSPGQLNTGELFF | TGTGCCAGCAGCCCGGGACAGTTGAACACCGGGGAGCTGTTTTTT
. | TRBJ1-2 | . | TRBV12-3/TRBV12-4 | CASTVGKNLQYGYTF | TGTGCCAGCACCGTGGGAAAAAACCTGCAATATGGCTACACCTTC